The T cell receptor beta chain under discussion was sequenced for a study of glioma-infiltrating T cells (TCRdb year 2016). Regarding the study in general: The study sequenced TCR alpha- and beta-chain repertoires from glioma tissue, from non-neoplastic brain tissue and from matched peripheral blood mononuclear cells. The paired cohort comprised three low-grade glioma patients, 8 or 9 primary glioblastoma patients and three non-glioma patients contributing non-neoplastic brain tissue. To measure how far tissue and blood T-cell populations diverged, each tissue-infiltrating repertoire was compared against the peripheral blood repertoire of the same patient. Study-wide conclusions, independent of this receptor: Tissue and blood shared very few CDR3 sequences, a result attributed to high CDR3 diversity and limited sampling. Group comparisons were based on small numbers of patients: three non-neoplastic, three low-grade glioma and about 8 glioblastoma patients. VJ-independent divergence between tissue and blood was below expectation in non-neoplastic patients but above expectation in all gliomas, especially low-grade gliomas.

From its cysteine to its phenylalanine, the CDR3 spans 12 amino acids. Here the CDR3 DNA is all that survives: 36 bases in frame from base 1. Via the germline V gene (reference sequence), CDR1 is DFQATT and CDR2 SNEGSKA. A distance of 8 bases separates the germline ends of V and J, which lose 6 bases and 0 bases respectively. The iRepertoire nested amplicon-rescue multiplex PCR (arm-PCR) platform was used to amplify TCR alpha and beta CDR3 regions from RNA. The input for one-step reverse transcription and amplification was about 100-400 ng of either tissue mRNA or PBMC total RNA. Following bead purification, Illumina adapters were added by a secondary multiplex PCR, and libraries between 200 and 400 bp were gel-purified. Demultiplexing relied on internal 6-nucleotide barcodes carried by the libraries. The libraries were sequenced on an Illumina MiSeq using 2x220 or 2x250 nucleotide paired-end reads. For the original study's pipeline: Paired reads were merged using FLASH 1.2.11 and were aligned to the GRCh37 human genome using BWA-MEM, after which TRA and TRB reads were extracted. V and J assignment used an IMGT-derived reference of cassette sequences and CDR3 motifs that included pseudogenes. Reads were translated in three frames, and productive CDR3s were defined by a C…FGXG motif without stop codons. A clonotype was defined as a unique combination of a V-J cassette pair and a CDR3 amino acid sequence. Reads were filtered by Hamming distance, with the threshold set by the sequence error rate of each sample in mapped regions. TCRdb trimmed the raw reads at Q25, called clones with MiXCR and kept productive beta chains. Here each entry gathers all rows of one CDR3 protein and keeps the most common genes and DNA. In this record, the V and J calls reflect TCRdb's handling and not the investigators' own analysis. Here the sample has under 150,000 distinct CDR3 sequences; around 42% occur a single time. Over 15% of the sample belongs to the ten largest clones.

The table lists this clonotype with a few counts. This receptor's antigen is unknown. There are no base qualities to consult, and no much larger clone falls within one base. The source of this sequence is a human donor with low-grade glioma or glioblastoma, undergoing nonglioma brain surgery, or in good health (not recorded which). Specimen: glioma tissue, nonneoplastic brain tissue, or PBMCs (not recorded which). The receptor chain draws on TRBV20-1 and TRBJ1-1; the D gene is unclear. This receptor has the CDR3 CSAPTLNTEAFF. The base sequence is TGCAGTGCCCCGACACTGAACACTGAAGCTTTCTTT.